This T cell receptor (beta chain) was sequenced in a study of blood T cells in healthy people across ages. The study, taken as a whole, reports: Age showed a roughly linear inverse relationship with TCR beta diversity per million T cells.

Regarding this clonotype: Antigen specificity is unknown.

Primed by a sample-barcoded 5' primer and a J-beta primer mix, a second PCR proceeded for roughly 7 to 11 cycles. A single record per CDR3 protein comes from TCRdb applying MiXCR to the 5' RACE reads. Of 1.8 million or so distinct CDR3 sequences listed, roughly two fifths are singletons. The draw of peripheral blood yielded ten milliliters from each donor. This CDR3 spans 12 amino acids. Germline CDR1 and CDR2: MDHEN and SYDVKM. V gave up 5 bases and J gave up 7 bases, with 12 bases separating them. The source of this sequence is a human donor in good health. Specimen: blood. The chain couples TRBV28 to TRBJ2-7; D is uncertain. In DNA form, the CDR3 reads TGTGCCAGCAGTGCCTCCTCGAGGGAGCAGTACTTC. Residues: CASSASSREQYF.